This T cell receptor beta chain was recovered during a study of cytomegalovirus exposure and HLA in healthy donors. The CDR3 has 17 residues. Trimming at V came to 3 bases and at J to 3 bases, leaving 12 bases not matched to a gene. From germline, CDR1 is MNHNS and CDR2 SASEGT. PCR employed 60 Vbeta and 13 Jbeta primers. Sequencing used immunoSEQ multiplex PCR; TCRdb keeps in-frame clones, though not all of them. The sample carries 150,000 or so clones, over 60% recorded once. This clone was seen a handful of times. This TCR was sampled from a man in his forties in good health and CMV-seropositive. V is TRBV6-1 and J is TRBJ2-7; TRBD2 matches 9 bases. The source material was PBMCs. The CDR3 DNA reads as TGTGCCAGCAGTGACGGTGGAGCGGGAGGCACCTTCTACGAGCAGTACTTC. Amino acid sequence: CASSDGGAGGTFYEQYF.